This T cell receptor (beta chain) emerged from a study of blood T cells in healthy people across ages. Study outcomes and limitations: Compared with aged donors, long-lived donors showed fewer expanded clones, suggesting selection.

Alongside a J-beta primer mix, a sample-barcoded 5' primer served in a second PCR lasting about 7 to 12 cycles. The template-switch adaptor was a 5' adaptor with 12 random nucleotides. It tagged each cDNA molecule. One entry per CDR3 protein results from TCRdb running MiXCR on the 5' RACE reads. The table lists 790,000 or so distinct CDR3 sequences, 46% of them singletons. To note about this clonotype: Its antigen is currently unknown. A much larger clone differs by one base, so this may be a read error.

The CDR3 loop spans 17 amino acids. V trimming: 2 bases; J trimming: 11 bases; junction bases outside the gene matches: 20. Germline CDR1 SGHVS, CDR2 FNYEAQ. Sequenced sample: blood. The TCR was taken from a man older than 75 in good health. The V and J genes are TRBV7-6 and TRBJ2-5; 7 nucleotides line up with TRBD2. CDR3 residues: CASSLSPGGGMVDEQYF. The CDR3, as DNA: TGTGCCAGCAGCTTATCCCCGGGGGGAGGGATGGTCGATGAGCAGTACTTC. The entire variable domain, with the rest obtained from reference TRBV7-6 and TRBJ2-5, is as follows: GAGVSQSPRYKVTKRGQDVALRCDPISGHVSLYWYRQALGQGPEFLTYFNYEAQQDKSGLPNDRFSAERPEGSISTLTIQRTEQRDSAMYRCASSLSPGGGMVDEQYFGPGTRLLVL.